The rows below give T cell receptor beta chains drawn from one sample of a study of blood T cell repertoires in COVID-19. Method: immunoSEQ multiplex PCR; TCRdb's copy keeps in-frame clones and lacks some. The sample shows 200,000 to 250,000 clones, 82% of them seen only once. What was sequenced was PBMCs or T cells enriched from blood (not recorded which). The source of these receptors is a woman aged 55-69 years who had recovered from COVID-19. Both conserved end residues are trimmed from each CDR3. Expanded clones are given a class, and other clones once, few, many or no size at all.

v_gene: TRBV15
abundance: -
j_gene: TRBJ2-5
CDR3aa: ATSPGQQETQY

v_gene: TRBV11-2
abundance: -
j_gene: TRBJ2-1
CDR3aa: ASSLLAGGPSQF

v_gene: TRBV7-2
abundance: once
j_gene: TRBJ2-1
CDR3aa: ASSLAPQEQF

v_gene: TRBV6-1
abundance: -
j_gene: TRBJ1-5
CDR3aa: ASSEFGGNQPQH

v_gene: TRBV5-6
abundance: -
j_gene: TRBJ2-5
CDR3aa: ASSLTGGYQETQY

v_gene: TRBV14
abundance: -
j_gene: TRBJ1-1
CDR3aa: ASSQPRDVYTEAF

v_gene: TRBV2
abundance: -
j_gene: TRBJ1-1
CDR3aa: ASSVRVVAEAF

v_gene: TRBV5-1
abundance: -
j_gene: TRBJ1-2
CDR3aa: ASSLPGQGADGYT

v_gene: TRBV7-2
abundance: -
j_gene: TRBJ2-5
CDR3aa: ASRYGTSGGAGETQY

v_gene: TRBV5-1
abundance: -
j_gene: TRBJ1-6
CDR3aa: ASSLDGGSDYNSPLH

v_gene: TRBV6-5
abundance: -
j_gene: TRBJ1-6
CDR3aa: ASMGSNFYNSPLH